These 18 T cell receptor beta chains were all obtained from the same sample, sequenced in a study of T cell responses to AZD1222 COVID-19 vaccine. TCRdb's table, derived via immunoSEQ multiplex PCR, lists solely in-frame clones and lacks some. The data contain 140,000 to 150,000 clones, roughly 89% of them singletons. The sample in question was peripheral blood, obtained 28 days after the second AZD1222 dose. Receptors originate from an adult who received the AZD1222 COVID-19 vaccine.

This clone was detected only once. The chain combines TRBV28 with TRBJ2-7, with D hard to call. Germline CDR1 MDHEN, CDR2 SYDVKM. The CDR3 is made up of 11 amino acids. Trimming pared 4 bases from V and 7 bases from J, leaving 8 bases between. CDR3 nucleotides: TGTGCCAGCAGTTCCCCGAGGGAGCAGTACTTC. It translates to CASSSPREQYF.

J is TRBJ1-4 and V is TRBV28; TRBD1 might be the D (6 bases). V was cut by 6 bases and J by 3 bases, with 23 bases left in between. The CDR3 has 18 residues. CDR1 MDHEN and CDR2 SYDVKM come from the germline V gene. CDR3 DNA: TGTGCCAGCAGGTCCCGCAGGGGCCGTATCGCATCTAATGAAAAACTGTTTTTT. Amino acid sequence: CASRSRRGRIASNEKLFF.

This clone was counted once. This chain joins TRBV5-1 and TRBJ2-7; possible D gene TRBD1, 6 bases. Germline-derived CDR1 and CDR2 are SGHRS and YFSETQ. V lost 4 bases to trimming and J lost 5 bases, with 16 bases between them. This CDR3 has 14 residues. Here the CDR3 reads CASSPTGLANEQYF. CDR3 DNA sequence: TGCGCCAGCAGCCCTACAGGGCTTGCCAACGAGCAGTACTTC.

The V call is TRBV4-3, the J call TRBJ1-6; D is uncertain. CDR1 is LGHNA and CDR2 is YSLEER in the germline V gene. The ends were cut back, 1 base at V and 11 bases at J, with 9 bases in the middle. The CDR3 has 13 residues. The CDR3 loop reads CASSQVLSPPLHF. The CDR3 DNA reads TGCGCCAGCAGCCAAGTTTTATCCCCACCCCTCCACTTT.

The chain uses TRBV30 and TRBJ1-1, with D hard to call. Germline V gene data show CDR1 as GTSNPN and CDR2 as SVGIG (reference sequence). V lost 3 bases to trimming and J lost 4 bases, with 12 bases between them. This CDR3 is 13 amino acids long. As DNA, the CDR3 is TGTGCCTGGAGGTCTGAGTACGCCACTGAAGCTTTCTTT. It yields the protein CAWRSEYATEAFF. Full variable domain (outside the CDR3, taken from reference TRBV30 and TRBJ1-1): SQTIHQWPATLVQPVGSPLSLECTVEGTSNPNLYWYRQAAGRGLQLLFYSVGIGQISSEVPQNLSASRPQDRQFILSSKKLLLSDSGFYLCAWRSEYATEAFFGQGTRLTVV.

The chain is built from TRBV11-2 and TRBJ1-3; D unclear. Germline V gene lookup returns CDR1 SGHAT and CDR2 FQNNGV. The V end was cut by 5 bases, the J end by 1 base, with 9 bases between. CDR3 length: 14 residues. This CDR3 reads CASSGELSGNTIYF. CDR3 nucleotide sequence: TGTGCCAGCAGCGGCGAGTTATCTGGAAACACCATATATTTT.

The chain links TRBV10-3 to TRBJ2-7, with a tentative D call TRBD1 (6 bases). The germline CDR1 and CDR2 sequences are ENHRY and SYGVKD. This CDR3 is 14 amino acids long. V was shortened by 3 bases and J by 5 bases, with 14 bases between the two germline ends. CDR3 sequence reads: CAISEGAGDHEQYF. The CDR3 DNA follows: TGTGCCATCAGTGAAGGGGCAGGGGACCACGAGCAGTACTTC.

The rearrangement uses TRBV5-1 and TRBJ2-7; D remains ambiguous. V was shortened by 0 bases and J by 3 bases, with 13 bases between the two germline ends. CDR1 SGHRS and CDR2 YFSETQ come from the germline V gene. This CDR3 has 15 amino acids. The CDR3 region has the DNA TGCGCCAGCAGCTTGGCCACCGGGCCACACTACGAGCAGTACTTC. Encoded protein: CASSLATGPHYEQYF. Full variable domain (outside the CDR3, taken from reference TRBV5-1 and TRBJ2-7): KAGVTQTPRYLIKTRGQQVTLSCSPISGHRSVSWYQQTPGQGLQFLFEYFSETQRNKGNFPGRFSGRQFSNSRSEMNVSTLELGDSALYLCASSLATGPHYEQYFGPGTRLTVT.

The chain has TRBV7-2 and TRBJ2-5; TRBD2 aligns across 7 bases. Losses at the gene ends were 5 bases for V and 5 bases for J; bases not matched to a gene: 5. Looked up from germline, CDR1 is SGHTA and CDR2 is FQGNSA. There are 13 residues in the CDR3. CDR3 bases: TGTGCCAGCAGCCAGCAGGGAGGGGAGACCCAGTACTTC. Translation: CASSQQGGETQYF. The full variable domain, rest sourced from reference TRBV7-2 and TRBJ2-5, is GAGVSQSPSNKVTEKGKDVELRCDPISGHTALYWYRQSLGQGLEFLIYFQGNSAPDKSGLPSDRFSAERTGGSVSTLTIQRTQQEDSAVYLCASSQQGGETQYFGPGTRLLVL.

The chain combines TRBV15 with TRBJ1-3, with D possibly matching TRBD1 (5 bases). This CDR3 is built from 16 residues. Germline V lookup: CDR1 LNHNV, CDR2 YYDKDF (reference sequence). Trimming left V 3 bases short and J 2 bases short, with 14 bases between. The CDR3 region is CATSSYRGMAGNTIYF. CDR3 nucleotide sequence: TGTGCCACCAGCAGTTATCGGGGGATGGCTGGAAACACCATATATTTT.

The chain is built from TRBV9 and TRBJ2-1; D may be TRBD1 (5 bases). The CDR3 is 15 amino acids. The V end was cut by 0 bases, the J end by 4 bases, with 11 bases between. The V gene's germline CDR1 is SGDLS and CDR2 YYNGEE. The CDR3 DNA follows: TGTGCCAGCAGCGTAGCTGGAGACAGATACAATGAGCAGTTCTTC. Its protein product is CASSVAGDRYNEQFF.

This chain connects TRBV18 to TRBJ2-1; tentatively, D is TRBD1 (6 bases). V was shortened by 2 bases and J by 5 bases, with 10 bases between the two germline ends. Germline values: CDR1 KGHSH, CDR2 LQKENI. CDR3 length: 14 residues. CDR3 sequence reads: CASSPRTADNEQFF. The CDR3 nucleotides are TGTGCCAGCTCACCAAGGACAGCCGACAATGAGCAGTTCTTC.

This clone was seen a single time. The chain carries TRBV12-3 or TRBV12-4 and TRBJ1-2; D is ambiguous. Trimming stripped 2 bases from V and 4 bases from J, with 5 bases between. This CDR3 has 12 residues. DNA for the CDR3: TGTGCCAGCAGTTTAATCGGCTATGGCTACACCTTC. It encodes CASSLIGYGYTF.

The chain employs TRBV7-3 and TRBJ2-3; tentative D call: TRBD2 (5 bases). V was pared by 4 bases and J by 8 bases, with 19 bases between. The CDR3 covers 15 residues. The germline V gene has CDR1 SGHTA and CDR2 FQGTGA. CDR3 bases: TGTGCCAGCAGCTCGATAATGACCCGGAGGATTACGCAGTATTTT. This encodes CASSSIMTRRITQYF.

This clone was detected only a few times. This chain's CDR3 is CASSQDYSDNSPLHF. Here the CDR3 DNA reads TGTGCCAGCAGCCAAGACTACAGTGATAATTCACCCCTCCACTTT. This chain connects TRBV4-2 to TRBJ1-6; no definite D call. The V gene lost 0 bases and the J gene lost 5 bases, with 8 bases spanning the gap. There are 15 residues in the CDR3. Germline values: CDR1 LGHNA, CDR2 YNFKEQ.

The CDR3 nucleotides read TGCAGTGCAAGCCGGGCCTTTACGCAGTATTTT. Translation: CSASRAFTQYF. The V gene is TRBV20-1, the J gene TRBJ2-3, with D unresolved. The CDR3 covers 11 residues. The ends were cut back, 6 bases at V and 8 bases at J, with 12 bases in the middle. Germline V gene sequence: CDR1 DFQATT, CDR2 SNEGSKA (reference sequence).

The V call is TRBV3-1 (or the pseudogene TRBV3-2), the J call TRBJ2-4; D uncertain. V lost 5 bases, J lost 4 bases, and 21 bases lay in between. Germline V lookup: CDR1 LGHDT, CDR2 YNNKEL (reference sequence). The CDR3 length is 17 residues. The CDR3 DNA follows: TGTGCCAGCAGCAAGAATAGTCCATTGCAAAGAAAAAACATTCAGTACTTC. It is translated as CASSKNSPLQRKNIQYF.

This clone was detected only once. The J gene is TRBJ2-7, the V gene TRBV28; D possibly uses TRBD1 or TRBD2 (5 bases each). The germline gives CDR1 MDHEN, CDR2 SYDVKM. V lost 6 bases and J 4 bases, leaving 10 bases between the germline ends. The CDR3 is 12 amino acids. This chain's CDR3 is CASRGTEYEQYF. The DNA of the CDR3 is TGTGCCAGCAGGGGGACGGAGTACGAGCAGTACTTC.